This record covers a single TCR beta chain. Its specificity is not known. The sample belongs to a study of response to subunit inactivated influenza vaccine. Germline loops: CDR1 SGHVS, CDR2 FQNEAQ. The CDR3 has 14 amino acids. Trimming cost V 5 bases and J 2 bases, with 12 bases left between them. Study findings and constraints: It was the authors' suggestion that each seasonal influenza vaccination recruits few new T cells.

Using its own MiXCR run on the RT-PCR reads, TCRdb lists one record per CDR3 protein. The sample has about 570,000 distinct CDR3 sequences, roughly 12% seen once. The clonotype comes from a man aged 45-60 years who received an inactivated influenza vaccine. This chain connects TRBV7-8 to TRBJ2-5; maybe TRBD1 (5 bases). The sequencing used PBMCs from blood, collected on the day of vaccination. The CDR3 loop is CASSADQGQETQYF. The CDR3 nucleotides are TGTGCCAGCAGCGCGGACCAGGGACAAGAGACCCAGTACTTC.